The clone carrying this TCR beta chain was counted a single time. Its matching antigen is unknown. The study ran its PCR with 60 Vbeta and 13 Jbeta primers. The table came from immunoSEQ multiplex PCR; TCRdb's copy has only in-frame clones and leaves some out. The sample includes fewer than 150,000 clones, more than 60% of them seen just once. V was pared by 5 bases and J by 3 bases, with 11 bases between. CDR1 is SGHRS and CDR2 is YFSETQ in the germline V gene. The CDR3 is made up of 13 amino acids. This record belongs to a study of cytomegalovirus exposure and HLA in healthy donors. Study background: In an early release, HLA-typed donors contributed 80 million to 95 million unique TCR sequences. Ancestry clustering placed 70% to 85% of several hundred genotyped donors in the Caucasian-associated cluster. Overall study findings and caveats: A later analysis linked a missense variant in DCLRE1C to the trimming of TCR beta V and J genes. Researchers reported from a later analysis that most CMV-associated TCR beta chains appeared HLA-restricted.

Sequences were obtained from PBMCs. The receptor was isolated from a male donor in good health and CMV-seronegative. The chain carries TRBV5-1 and TRBJ2-5; perhaps TRBD1 as D (6 bases). The DNA of the CDR3 is TGCGCCAGCAGTCCGGGACAAAAAGAGACCCAGTACTTC. It codes for CASSPGQKETQYF. Combining the CDR3 with reference TRBV5-1 and TRBJ2-5 gives the whole variable domain KAGVTQTPRYLIKTRGQQVTLSCSPISGHRSVSWYQQTPGQGLQFLFEYFSETQRNKGNFPGRFSGRQFSNSRSEMNVSTLELGDSALYLCASSPGQKETQYFGPGTRLLVL.